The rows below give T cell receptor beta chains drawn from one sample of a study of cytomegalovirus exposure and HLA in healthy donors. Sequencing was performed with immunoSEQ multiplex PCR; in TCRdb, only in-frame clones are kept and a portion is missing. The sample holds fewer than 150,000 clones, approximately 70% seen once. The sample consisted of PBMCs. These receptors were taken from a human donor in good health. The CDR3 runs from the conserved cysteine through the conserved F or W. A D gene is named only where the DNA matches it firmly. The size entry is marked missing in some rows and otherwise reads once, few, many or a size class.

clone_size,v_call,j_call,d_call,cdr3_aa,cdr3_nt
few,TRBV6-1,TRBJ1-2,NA,CALNSGSSFYGYTF,TGTGCCTTAAATTCGGGGTCCTCGTTCTATGGCTACACCTTC
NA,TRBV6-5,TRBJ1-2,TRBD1,CASSYRQGRNYGYTF,TGTGCCAGCAGTTACAGACAGGGTAGGAACTATGGCTACACCTTC
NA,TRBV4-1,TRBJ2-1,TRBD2,CASSHPATSREQFF,TGCGCCAGCAGCCACCCTGCGACTAGCCGTGAGCAGTTCTTC
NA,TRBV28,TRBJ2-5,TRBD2,CASSPPEGLQETQYF,TGTGCCAGCAGTCCTCCTGAGGGACTACAGGAGACCCAGTACTTC
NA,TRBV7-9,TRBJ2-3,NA,CSSRYSLDTQYF,TGTTCCAGCAGGTACAGTCTAGATACGCAGTATTTT
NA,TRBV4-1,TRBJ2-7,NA,CASSYPGTGLEQYF,TGCGCCAGCAGCTACCCCGGGACTGGTCTCGAGCAGTACTTC
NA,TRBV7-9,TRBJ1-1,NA,CASSFEGNTEAFF,TGTGCCAGCAGCTTCGAGGGGAACACTGAAGCTTTCTTT
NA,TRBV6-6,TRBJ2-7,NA,CASSYSVRTYEQYF,TGTGCCAGCAGTTACTCAGTCAGAACCTACGAGCAGTACTTC
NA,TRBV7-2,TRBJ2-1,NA,CASSLARGGEQFF,TGTGCCAGCAGCTTAGCGAGGGGAGGTGAGCAGTTCTTC
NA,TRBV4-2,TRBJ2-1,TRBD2,CASEGTSGTEQFF,TGTGCCAGCGAGGGGACTAGCGGGACCGAGCAGTTCTTC
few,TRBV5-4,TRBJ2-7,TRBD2,CASSRGTSYEQYF,TGTGCCAGCAGCCGTGGGACTAGCTACGAGCAGTACTTC
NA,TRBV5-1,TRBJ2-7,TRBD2,CASSLLSGSSYEQYF,TGCGCCAGCAGCCTGTTGAGCGGGAGTTCTTACGAGCAGTACTTC
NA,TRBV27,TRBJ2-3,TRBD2,CAISGGDTQYF,TGTGCCATTAGCGGGGGGGATACGCAGTATTTT
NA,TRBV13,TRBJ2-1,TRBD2,CASRSTSAAGGEQFF,TGTGCCAGCAGGTCTACTAGCGCCGCCGGGGGGGAGCAGTTCTTC
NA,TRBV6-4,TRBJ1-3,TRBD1,CASRGQGAIGNTIYF,TGTGCCAGCAGAGGACAGGGGGCCATAGGAAACACCATATATTTT
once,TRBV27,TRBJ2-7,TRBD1,CASSLWTGVEQYF,TGTGCCAGCAGTTTATGGACAGGGGTTGAGCAGTACTTC
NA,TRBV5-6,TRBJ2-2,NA,CASSHMSGELFF,TGTGCCAGCAGCCATATGAGCGGGGAGCTGTTTTTT
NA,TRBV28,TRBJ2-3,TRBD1,CASSPRTGEKSDTQYF,TGTGCCAGCAGTCCCCGGACAGGGGAGAAATCAGATACGCAGTATTTT
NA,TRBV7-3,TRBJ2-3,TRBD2,CASSDLAGSTDTQYF,TGTGCCAGCAGCGACTTAGCGGGGAGTACAGATACGCAGTATTTT
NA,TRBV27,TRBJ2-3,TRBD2,CASSWTSGRYSTDTQYF,TGTGCCAGCAGCTGGACTAGCGGGAGATATAGCACAGATACGCAGTATTTT
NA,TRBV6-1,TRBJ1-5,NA,CASLNGRGGQPQHF,TGTGCCAGCCTAAATGGGAGGGGTGGTCAGCCCCAGCATTTT
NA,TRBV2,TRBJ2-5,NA,CASSPRGGETQYF,TGTGCCAGCAGTCCCCGCGGTGGGGAGACCCAGTACTTC
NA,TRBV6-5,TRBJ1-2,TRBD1,CASSYLDRGKGGYTF,TGTGCCAGCAGTTACTTGGACAGGGGAAAGGGTGGCTACACCTTC
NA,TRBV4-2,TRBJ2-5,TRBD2,CASSQDRRTSDETQYF,TGTGCCAGCAGCCAAGATCGACGGACTAGCGACGAGACCCAGTACTTC
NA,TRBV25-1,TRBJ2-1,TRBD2,CASSISGSSYNEQFF,TGTGCCAGCAGTATAAGCGGGAGCTCCTACAATGAGCAGTTCTTC
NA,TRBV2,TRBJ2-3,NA,CASITLEGLGTDTQYF,TGTGCCAGCATCACCCTAGAGGGCCTCGGCACAGATACGCAGTATTTT
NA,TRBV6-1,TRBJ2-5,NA,CASNEAGDRGETQYF,TGTGCCAGCAACGAGGCGGGAGACAGGGGTGAGACCCAGTACTTC
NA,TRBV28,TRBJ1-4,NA,CASSFSGEKLFF,TGTGCCAGCAGTTTCAGCGGGGAAAAACTGTTTTTT
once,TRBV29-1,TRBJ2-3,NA,CSVARGFTDTQYF,TGCAGCGTTGCTCGAGGGTTCACAGATACGCAGTATTTT
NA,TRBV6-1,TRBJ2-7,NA,CASTGSYEQYF,TGTGCCAGCACAGGCTCCTACGAGCAGTACTTC
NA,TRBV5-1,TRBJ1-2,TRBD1,CASSLEGAPPSYGYTF,TGCGCCAGCAGCTTGGAGGGGGCCCCTCCCTCATATGGCTACACCTTC
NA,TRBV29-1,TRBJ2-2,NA,CSAQATGELFF,TGCAGCGCACAGGCCACCGGGGAGCTGTTTTTT
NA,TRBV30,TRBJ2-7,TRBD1,CALTGGWAGQGAVEQYF,TGTGCCTTAACTGGAGGGTGGGCCGGACAGGGGGCTGTCGAGCAGTACTTC
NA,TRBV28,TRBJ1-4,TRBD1,CASSSWGQGREKLFF,TGTGCCAGCAGTTCTTGGGGACAGGGTCGAGAAAAACTGTTTTTT
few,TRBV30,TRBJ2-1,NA,CAWSIWAQGQFF,TGTGCCTGGAGTATATGGGCCCAAGGCCAGTTCTTC
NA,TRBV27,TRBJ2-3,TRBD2,CASFGRGVLLAGDWTDTQYF,TGTGCCAGCTTTGGACGGGGTGTTTTGCTAGCGGGAGATTGGACAGATACGCAGTATTTT
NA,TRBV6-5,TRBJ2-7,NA,CASSYSPGQEQYF,TGTGCCAGCAGTTACTCTCCGGGACAAGAGCAGTACTTC
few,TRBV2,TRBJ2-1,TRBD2,CASGTRGSSYNEQFF,TGTGCCAGCGGAACCCGCGGGAGCTCCTACAATGAGCAGTTCTTC
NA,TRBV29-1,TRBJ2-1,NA,CSVVEGEQFF,TGCAGCGTTGTTGAGGGTGAGCAGTTCTTC
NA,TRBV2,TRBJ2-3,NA,CASINRERQYF,TGTGCCAGCATTAACCGAGAAAGGCAGTATTTT
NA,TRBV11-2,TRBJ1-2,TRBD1,CASSSSTGFGYTF,TGTGCCAGCAGCTCCTCGACAGGGTTTGGCTACACCTTC
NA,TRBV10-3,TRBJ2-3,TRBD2,CAITQRTSGTDTQYF,TGTGCCATCACCCAAAGGACTAGCGGCACAGATACGCAGTATTTT
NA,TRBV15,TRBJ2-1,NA,CATSRDRGGPFENEQFF,TGTGCCACCAGCAGAGATCGTGGAGGGCCGTTTGAGAATGAGCAGTTCTTC